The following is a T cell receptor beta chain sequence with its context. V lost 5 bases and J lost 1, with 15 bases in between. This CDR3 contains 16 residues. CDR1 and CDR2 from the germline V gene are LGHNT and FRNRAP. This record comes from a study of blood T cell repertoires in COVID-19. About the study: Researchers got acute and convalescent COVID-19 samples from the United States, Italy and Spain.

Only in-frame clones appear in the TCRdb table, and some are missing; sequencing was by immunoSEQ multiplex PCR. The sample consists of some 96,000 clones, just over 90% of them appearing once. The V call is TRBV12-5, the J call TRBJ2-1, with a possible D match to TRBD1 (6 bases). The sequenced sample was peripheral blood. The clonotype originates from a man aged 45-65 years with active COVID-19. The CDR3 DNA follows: TGTGCTAGTGGTGTGAACGCAGGGGCTTCCTACAATGAGCAGTTCTTC. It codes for CASGVNAGASYNEQFF.